The rows below give T cell receptor beta chains drawn from one sample of a study of early T cells in non-severe SARS-CoV-2 infection. TCRdb used MiXCR to reprocess the 5' RACE reads, holding one entry per CDR3 protein. The sample has 25,000 to 30,000 distinct CDR3 sequences, around 4.4% seen once. What was sequenced was whole blood. These TCRs come from an adult who was a healthcare worker with PCR-confirmed SARS-CoV-2 infection or an uninfected control (not recorded which). The CDR3 runs from the conserved cysteine through the conserved F or W. The D gene is left open where the match is weak. Part of the rows lack a size; the others show once, few, many or a class for expanded clones.

clone_size | d_call | j_call | v_call | cdr3_aa | cdr3_nt
many | - | TRBJ2-1 | TRBV6-1 | CASSEAGRRVQFF | TGTGCCAGCAGTGAAGCGGGTCGGAGGGTGCAGTTCTTC
many | - | TRBJ2-7 | TRBV30 | CAWTGGSYEQYF | TGTGCCTGGACGGGCGGGTCCTACGAGCAGTACTTC
many | - | TRBJ2-1 | TRBV12-3/TRBV12-4 | CASSSVYNEQFF | TGTGCCAGCAGTTCGGTCTACAATGAGCAGTTCTTC
few | TRBD1 | TRBJ2-3 | TRBV12-3/TRBV12-4 | CASSPRTGSTDTQYF | TGTGCCAGCAGTCCCCGGACAGGGAGCACAGATACGCAGTATTTT
many | - | TRBJ2-7 | TRBV20-1 | CSAREGPSYEQYF | TGCAGTGCTAGAGAGGGACCGAGTTACGAGCAGTACTTC
few | - | TRBJ2-1 | TRBV11-2 | CASSLERGSEQFF | TGTGCCAGCAGCTTGGAACGGGGGAGTGAGCAGTTCTTC
many | TRBD1 | TRBJ2-7 | TRBV20-1 | CSLIPGQGASEQYF | TGCAGTCTTATTCCGGGACAGGGGGCGAGCGAGCAGTACTTC
many | TRBD1 | TRBJ1-2 | TRBV29-1 | CSVVVTGDSGYTF | TGCAGCGTTGTGGTGACAGGGGACTCTGGCTACACCTTC
- | - | TRBJ1-1 | TRBV7-8 | CASSEQKNTEAFF | TGTGCCAGCAGCGAACAGAAGAACACTGAAGCTTTCTTT
- | TRBD1 | TRBJ2-3 | TRBV4-1 | CASSHGFRTPGTGDTDTQYF | TGCGCCAGCAGCCATGGATTCCGGACCCCCGGGACAGGGGACACAGATACGCAGTATTTT
- | - | TRBJ1-5 | TRBV7-8 | CASSHRAGRDDQPQHF | TGTGCCAGCAGCCACCGAGCTGGTCGGGACGATCAGCCCCAGCATTTT
many | - | TRBJ2-3 | TRBV11-2 | CASSRSRDTQYF | TGTGCCAGCAGCCGAAGCCGGGATACGCAGTATTTT
many | - | TRBJ1-1 | TRBV5-6 | CASSFRRDTEAFF | TGTGCCAGCAGCTTTCGGAGGGACACTGAAGCTTTCTTT
few | - | TRBJ1-5 | TRBV12-3/TRBV12-4 | CASSRLDQPQHF | TGTGCCAGCAGTCGCCTCGATCAGCCCCAGCATTTT